The clone carrying this TCR beta chain came up once. Its antigen is as yet unknown. This entry is derived from a study of siplizumab effects on memory and regulatory T cells. Study-wide results and limits: The authors mapped only a minor fraction of alloreactive clones to unstimulated subsets. No naive or memory phenotype could be assigned to roughly 75-95% of proliferating clones. Significantly reduced by siplizumab was the cumulative frequency of alloreactive sequences, namely those traceable to unstimulated CD4+ memory cells.

The germline V gene encodes CDR1 MNHEY and CDR2 SMNVEV (reference sequence). Between the trimmed V and J ends, which lost 5 bases and 2 bases, there was a span of 6 bases. The CDR3 totals 13 residues. Per sample, the assay covered 80,000 to 100,000 TCR templates. Libraries were prepared by immunoSEQ multiplex PCR; TCRdb keeps only in-frame clonotypes and omits some of them. This table has some 52,000 clones, less than 98% appearing once. Sequenced: naive CD4+ T cells sorted from blood. The gene calls are TRBV27 and TRBJ2-2, with D possibly TRBD2 on 5 matching bases. The clonotype was recovered from a human donor in good health. CDR3 nucleotide sequence: TGTGCCAGCAGTGACTATAACACCGGGGAGCTGTTTTTT. Encoded protein: CASSDYNTGELFF.